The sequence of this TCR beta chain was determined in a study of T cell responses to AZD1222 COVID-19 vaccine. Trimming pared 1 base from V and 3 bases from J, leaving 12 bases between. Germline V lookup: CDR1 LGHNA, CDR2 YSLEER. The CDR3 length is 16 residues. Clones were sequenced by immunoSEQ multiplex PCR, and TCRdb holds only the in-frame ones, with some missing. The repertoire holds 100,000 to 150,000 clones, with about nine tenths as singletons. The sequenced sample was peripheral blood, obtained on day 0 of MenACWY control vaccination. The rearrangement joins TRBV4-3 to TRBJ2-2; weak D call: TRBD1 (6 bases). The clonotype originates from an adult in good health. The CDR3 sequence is CASSQGPGTYTGELFF. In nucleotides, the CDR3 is TGCGCCAGCAGCCAAGGCCCCGGGACATACACCGGGGAGCTGTTTTTT.